These T cell receptor beta chains were read from a single sample in a study of shared clonotypes between healthy human individuals. Profiled with immunoSEQ multiplex PCR; TCRdb holds only in-frame clones, not every one. This sample has about 650,000 clones, with 95% found just once. The sample taken for sequencing was naive CD8+ T cells sorted from blood. All receptors come from a woman in her 30s in good health. The CDR3 runs from the conserved cysteine through the conserved F or W. A D gene is named only where the DNA matches it firmly. Some rows mark clone size as missing; the rest say once, few, many or name a class of expanded clone.

V	J	size	D	CDR3	DNA
TRBV7-2	TRBJ2-7	.	.	CASSLERDLFPPPF	TGTGCCAGCAGCTTAGAACGGGACTTATTTCCCCCTCCCTTC
TRBV7-9	TRBJ2-7	.	TRBD2	CASAPGTTYEQYF	TGTGCCAGCGCTCCTGGGACTACCTACGAGCAGTACTTC
TRBV5-1	TRBJ2-1	.	TRBD2	CASSLGERGPYNEQFF	TGCGCCAGCAGCTTGGGAGAGCGGGGGCCCTACAATGAGCAGTTCTTC
TRBV19	TRBJ1-6	once	TRBD1	CASSLGQGNSPLHF	TGTGCCAGTAGTCTGGGACAGGGGAATTCACCCCTCCACTTT
TRBV19	TRBJ1-1	.	.	CASSQGWDTEAFF	TGTGCCAGCTCCCAGGGCTGGGACACTGAAGCTTTCTTT
TRBV19	TRBJ1-5	.	.	CATVDSSNQPQHF	TGTGCCACCGTGGACAGTAGCAATCAGCCCCAGCATTTT
TRBV5-4	TRBJ1-2	.	.	CASSLEGEDYGYTF	TGTGCCAGCAGCTTGGAGGGCGAAGACTATGGCTACACCTTC
TRBV5-6	TRBJ2-1	.	.	CASSLTSVGALNEQFF	TGTGCCAGCAGCTTGACCTCCGTGGGAGCATTGAATGAGCAGTTCTTC
TRBV7-8	TRBJ1-5	.	.	CASSSSGLNQPQHF	TGTGCCAGCAGCTCCTCAGGGTTGAATCAGCCCCAGCATTTT
TRBV5-6	TRBJ1-4	few	.	CASSSEVLGKLFF	TGTGCCAGCAGCTCGGAGGTTCTCGGGAAACTGTTTTTT
TRBV13	TRBJ2-7	.	.	CASSPGTIVEQYF	TGTGCCAGCAGCCCCGGGACAATTGTCGAGCAGTACTTC
TRBV7-2	TRBJ2-5	.	TRBD2	CASSPRGGVETQYF	TGTGCCAGCAGCCCCCGGGGAGGGGTAGAGACCCAGTACTTC
TRBV19	TRBJ2-7	few	.	CASSIGLGEQYF	TGTGCCAGTAGTATAGGCCTCGGCGAGCAGTACTTC
TRBV5-5	TRBJ1-3	.	TRBD1	CASSEGTGSGNTIYF	TGTGCCAGCAGCGAAGGGACAGGCTCTGGAAACACCATATATTTT
TRBV9	TRBJ1-1	.	.	CASSVEGDTEAFF	TGTGCCAGCAGCGTAGAGGGGGACACTGAAGCTTTCTTT
TRBV5-1	TRBJ2-7	.	TRBD2	CASSLAGGSGRDIEQYF	TGCGCCAGCAGCTTGGCCGGGGGAAGCGGGAGAGACATCGAGCAGTACTTC
TRBV5-1	TRBJ1-4	.	TRBD1	CASSPTFRDRGLGGEKLFF	TGCGCCAGCAGCCCAACCTTCCGGGACAGGGGGCTTGGTGGAGAAAAACTGTTTTTT
TRBV6-5	TRBJ2-7	.	TRBD1	CASSYGQGGDEQYF	TGTGCCAGCAGTTACGGACAGGGTGGGGACGAGCAGTACTTC
TRBV4-2	TRBJ2-1	.	.	CASSQGGHQPFF	TGTGCCAGCAGCCAGGGGGGCCATCAGCCGTTCTTC
TRBV27	TRBJ2-5	once	.	CASSPNQGIQETQYF	TGTGCCAGCAGTCCAAACCAGGGGATCCAAGAGACCCAGTACTTC
TRBV5-4	TRBJ2-2	.	TRBD1	CASSYPGTVNTGELFF	TGTGCCAGCAGTTACCCCGGGACAGTGAACACCGGGGAGCTGTTTTTT
TRBV7-9	TRBJ2-1	once	.	CASRTGSGWSEQFF	TGTGCCAGCAGGACAGGTTCAGGGTGGAGTGAGCAGTTCTTC
TRBV19	TRBJ1-2	once	TRBD1	CAYINRRDRGRGGYTF	TGTGCCTACATTAACAGAAGGGACAGGGGGCGCGGAGGCTACACCTTC
TRBV5-1	TRBJ1-1	.	.	CASNDVGMTNF	TGCGCCAGCAATGATGTAGGGATGACCAACTTT
TRBV2	TRBJ2-7	.	.	CASSEGPGNEQYF	TGTGCCAGCAGTGAAGGTCCCGGGAACGAGCAGTACTTC
TRBV2	TRBJ2-4	.	TRBD2	CASSNLAGGAKNIQYF	TGTGCCAGCAGTAATCTAGCGGGAGGGGCCAAAAACATTCAGTACTTC
TRBV15	TRBJ1-5	.	.	CATSRRGNSNQPQHF	TGTGCCACCAGCAGGAGAGGCAATAGCAATCAGCCCCAGCATTTT
TRBV19	TRBJ1-5	few	TRBD1	CASSLGQGHQPQHF	TGTGCCAGTAGCCTTGGACAGGGACATCAGCCCCAGCATTTT
TRBV27	TRBJ1-5	.	.	CASSLRRDQPQHF	TGTGCCAGCAGTTTACGGAGGGATCAGCCCCAGCATTTT
TRBV4-2	TRBJ2-1	.	.	CASSQLDSSYNEQFF	TGTGCCAGCAGCCAACTGGACTCCTCCTACAATGAGCAGTTCTTC
TRBV7-2	TRBJ2-3	.	.	CASSTYGGMTDTQYF	TGTGCCAGCAGCACCTATGGGGGTATGACAGATACGCAGTATTTT
TRBV4-2	TRBJ1-5	.	TRBD1	CASSPDGQGSNQPQHF	TGTGCCAGCAGCCCCGATGGACAGGGAAGCAATCAGCCCCAGCATTTT
TRBV27	TRBJ2-3	.	.	CASSFVGGTDTQYF	TGTGCCAGCAGTTTTGTCGGAGGCACAGATACGCAGTATTTT
TRBV28	TRBJ2-7	.	TRBD1	CASSLFGQGSYEQYF	TGTGCCAGCAGTCTTTTCGGACAGGGGAGTTACGAGCAGTACTTC
TRBV4-1	TRBJ2-1	.	TRBD1	CASSQEAGTAVWEQFF	TGCGCCAGCAGCCAGGAAGCCGGGACAGCCGTTTGGGAGCAGTTCTTC
TRBV7-8	TRBJ1-1	.	TRBD1	CASSRNALTGGVDTEAFF	TGTGCCAGCAGCCGAAATGCCCTGACAGGGGGCGTCGACACTGAAGCTTTCTTT